The sequence of this TCR beta chain was determined in a study of T cells in Graves' hyperthyroidism and ophthalmopathy. Study-wide findings and caveats: A median roughly 6.6 months before onset, the model predicted ophthalmopathy.

The CDR3 runs 18 residues. CDR1 and CDR2 from the germline V gene are KGHSH and LQKENI. V lost 2 bases to trimming and J lost 3 bases, with 22 bases between them. Amplification yielded TCR beta CDR3 regions, with RNA transcripts as the source. HTBI primers were employed in a first-round RT-PCR of the TCR CDR3. In TCRdb, the multiplex PCR reads were re-called with MiXCR into one record per CDR3 protein. The sample has roughly 740,000 distinct CDR3 sequences; about 15% are singletons. This clonotype was picked up many times. What it binds is not known. This sequence was found in a man between 18 and 35 years old with Graves' hyperthyroidism. The sequenced sample consisted of blood. This chain connects TRBV18 to TRBJ1-2, with D hard to call. The CDR3 coding sequence is TGTGCCAGCTCACCAACCGGTAGCCTTAGGATGGATGACTATGGCTACACCTTC. Protein product: CASSPTGSLRMDDYGYTF.